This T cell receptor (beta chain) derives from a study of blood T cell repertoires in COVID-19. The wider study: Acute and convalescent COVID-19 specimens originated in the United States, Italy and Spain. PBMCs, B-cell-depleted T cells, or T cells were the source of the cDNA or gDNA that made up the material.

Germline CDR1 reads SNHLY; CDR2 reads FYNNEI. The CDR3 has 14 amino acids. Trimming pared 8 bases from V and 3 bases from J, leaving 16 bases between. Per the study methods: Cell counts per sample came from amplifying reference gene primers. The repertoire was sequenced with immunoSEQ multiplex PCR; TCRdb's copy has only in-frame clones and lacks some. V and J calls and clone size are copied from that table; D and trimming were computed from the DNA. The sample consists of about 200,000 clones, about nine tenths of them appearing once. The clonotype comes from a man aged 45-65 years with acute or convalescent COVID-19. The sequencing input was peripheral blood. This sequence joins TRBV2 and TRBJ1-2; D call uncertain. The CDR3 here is CASGSLGSDYGYTF. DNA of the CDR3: TGTGCCAGCGGCAGTTTGGGGAGTGACTATGGCTACACCTTC.